Listed here are 9 T cell receptor beta chains from one sample, sequenced in a study of T-cell memory formation after mild COVID-19 (TCRdb year 2021). Libraries were built with 5' RACE. Instrument on record: Illumina NovaSeq 6000. TCRdb applied fastp at Q25 and MiXCR to the public reads, then kept only in-frame beta chains. Entries are consolidated by CDR3 protein sequence, retaining the most common genes and DNA. The sample records nearly 350,000 distinct CDR3 sequences, around 13% of which are singletons. The ten largest clones capture about a fifth of the sample. Source material: PBMCs or a T cell subset sorted from them (not recorded which). These receptors all come from a man aged 18 to 29 who had mild COVID-19 (a few samples of this study predate the infection). The sample titles of this study are shuffled in the database, so cell type and time point are left out; the donor was told from shared clones.

This clonotype was found a few times. The chain uses TRBV27 and TRBJ1-6, with D hard to call. The CDR3 runs 13 residues. Trimming removed 2 bases at V and 9 bases at J, with 8 bases between. Germline V gives CDR1 MNHEY, CDR2 SMNVEV (reference sequence). CDR3: CASSLTWLSPLHF. DNA for the CDR3: TGTGCCAGCAGTTTAACGTGGCTTTCACCCCTCCACTTT.

This clonotype was seen only a few times. J is TRBJ2-5 and V is TRBV4-3; TRBD2 matches at 10 bases. The germline gives CDR1 LGHNA, CDR2 YSLEER. Unmatched junction bases numbered 8, after V lost 0 bases and J lost 4 bases. This CDR3 contains 17 residues. The chain's CDR3 is CASSQDWTAGGPETQYF. CDR3 sequence (DNA): TGCGCCAGCAGCCAAGACTGGACAGCGGGGGGGCCAGAGACCCAGTACTTC.

The table lists this clonotype with a few counts. The V call is TRBV20-1, the J call TRBJ2-7; unclear D gene. CDR1 DFQATT and CDR2 SNEGSKA come from the germline V gene (reference sequence). There are 13 residues in the CDR3. V lost 0 bases to trimming and J lost 3 bases, with 9 bases between them. The CDR3 reads CSARDRKDYEQYF. The CDR3 DNA reads TGCAGTGCTAGAGATCGGAAGGACTACGAGCAGTACTTC.

The chain is built from TRBV12-3 or TRBV12-4 and TRBJ2-3, with D possibly TRBD1 on 5 matching bases. CDR3 length: 14 amino acids. Trimming took off 3 bases at V and 4 bases at J, with 11 bases between the two ends. For the CDR3, the DNA is TGTGCCAGCAGTTTTCAGGGCCACCCAGATACGCAGTATTTT. Amino acids: CASSFQGHPDTQYF.

This clonotype was seen at least ten times. The chain uses TRBV5-4 and TRBJ2-5; TRBD2 matches at 11 bases. Germline V gene sequence: CDR1 SGHNT, CDR2 YYREEE (reference sequence). The V and J ends lost 3 bases and 2 bases, in that order; junction bases with no gene match: 9. The CDR3 runs to 17 residues. In DNA form, the CDR3 reads TGTGCCAGCAGCTCCCCTAGCGGGGGGACTCTACAAGAGACCCAGTACTTC. Residues: CASSSPSGGTLQETQYF.

This clonotype was seen a few times. The genes are TRBV9 and TRBJ2-1; possibly TRBD2 for D (6 bases). V was clipped by 4 bases and J by 8 bases, with 16 bases between them. Germline V gene lookup returns CDR1 SGDLS and CDR2 YYNGEE. CDR3 length equals 14 residues. The CDR3 sequence: CASSPSPGDYEQFF. The CDR3 bases are TGTGCCAGCAGCCCCTCCCCCGGGGACTATGAGCAGTTCTTC.

This clonotype was seen more than once but under ten times. The V call is TRBV7-2, the J call TRBJ1-1; D is uncertain. Germline CDR1 SGHTA, CDR2 FQGNSA. This CDR3 contains 13 residues. With 6 bases removed from V and 3 bases from J, the gap between germline ends came to 11 bases. The chain's CDR3 is CASRHLRDTEAFF. CDR3 in DNA: TGTGCCAGCAGACACCTTCGGGACACTGAAGCTTTCTTT.

The chain recombines TRBV20-1 with TRBJ1-1, with D possibly matching TRBD1 (6 bases). This CDR3 contains 15 residues. Looked up from germline, CDR1 is DFQATT and CDR2 is SNEGSKA (reference sequence). Trimming shortened V by 2 bases and J by 0 bases, and 13 bases separated the two germline ends. The chain's CDR3 is CSARRGGDLNTEAFF. Here the CDR3 DNA reads TGCAGTGCTAGAAGGGGGGGGGACTTGAACACTGAAGCTTTCTTT.

The chain employs TRBV7-9 and TRBJ1-1; TRBD1 might be the D (6 bases). Germline V gene lookup returns CDR1 SEHNR and CDR2 FQNEAQ (reference sequence). The CDR3 consists of 14 residues. Between the trimmed V and J ends, which lost 6 bases and 0 bases, there was a span of 11 bases. Here the CDR3 reads CASSQRQVNTEAFF. As DNA, the CDR3 is TGTGCCAGCAGTCAGCGACAGGTGAACACTGAAGCTTTCTTT.